This TCR beta chain was sequenced in a study of blood T cell repertoires in COVID-19. Study in general: Sites across the United States, Italy and Spain contributed samples from acute and convalescent COVID-19.

The germline V gene has CDR1 GTSNPN and CDR2 SVGIG (reference sequence). The trim removed 0 bases at V and 6 bases at J, leaving 8 bases unmatched. The CDR3 has 16 amino acids. The protocol was immunoSEQ multiplex PCR, while the TCRdb copy is restricted to in-frame clones and leaves out a portion. In the table there are about 73,000 clones, more than 70% of which are singletons. The sequencing input was peripheral blood. V and J are TRBV30 and TRBJ2-3; 11 positions agree with TRBD2. This TCR came from a man between 50 and 59 years old with active COVID-19. CDR3 amino acids: CAWSVELAGGVDTQYF. The CDR3 bases are TGTGCCTGGAGTGTCGAGTTAGCGGGAGGGGTGGATACGCAGTATTTT. The full variable domain, its missing parts supplied by reference TRBV30 and TRBJ2-3, is SQTIHQWPATLVQPVGSPLSLECTVEGTSNPNLYWYRQAAGRGLQLLFYSVGIGQISSEVPQNLSASRPQDRQFILSSKKLLLSDSGFYLCAWSVELAGGVDTQYFGPGTRLTVL.